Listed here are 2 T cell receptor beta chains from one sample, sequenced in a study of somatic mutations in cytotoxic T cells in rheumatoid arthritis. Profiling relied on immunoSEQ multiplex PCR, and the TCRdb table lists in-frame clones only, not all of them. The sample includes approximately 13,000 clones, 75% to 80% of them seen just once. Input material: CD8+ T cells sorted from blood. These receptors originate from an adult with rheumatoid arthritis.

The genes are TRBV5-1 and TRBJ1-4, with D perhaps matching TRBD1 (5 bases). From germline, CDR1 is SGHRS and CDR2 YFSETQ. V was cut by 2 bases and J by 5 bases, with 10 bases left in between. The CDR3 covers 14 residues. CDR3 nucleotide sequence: TGCGCCAGCAGCTTAGGGGTTTTAAATGAAAAACTGTTTTTT. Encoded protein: CASSLGVLNEKLFF.

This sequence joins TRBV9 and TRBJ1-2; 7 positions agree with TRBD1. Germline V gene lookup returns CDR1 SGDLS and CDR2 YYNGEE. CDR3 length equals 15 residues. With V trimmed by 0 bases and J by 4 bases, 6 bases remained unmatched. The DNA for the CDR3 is TGTGCCAGCAGCGTAGATATAGGGGGCAGCTATGGCTACACCTTC. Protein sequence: CASSVDIGGSYGYTF.